The 29 T cell receptor beta chains listed next were all sequenced from one sample in a study of T-cell reconstitution after alpha-beta-depleted transplantation in children. Molecular barcoding with unique molecular identifiers was used for the TCRbeta library. TCRdb re-analysed the PCR reads in MiXCR, keeping a single row per CDR3 protein. The sample shows around 680,000 distinct CDR3 sequences, around a sixth of them seen only once. This material consisted of PBMCs from the stem cell graft donor, taken from the stem cell graft. The receptor set was obtained from a human donor who donated a stem cell graft to a child with acute myeloid leukemia.

CDR3 amino acids: CSVGPGREKLFF. The DNA of the CDR3 is TGCAGCGTTGGCCCCGGACGCGAAAAACTGTTTTTT. The rearrangement joins TRBV29-1 to TRBJ1-4; D not resolved. CDR3 length equals 12 residues. In germline, CDR1 is SQVTM, CDR2 ANQGSEA. V was trimmed by 4 bases and J by 8 bases, leaving 11 bases between them.

This sequence joins TRBV7-2 and TRBJ1-2; tentatively, D is TRBD1 (5 bases). V gave up 4 bases and J gave up 3 bases, with 15 bases separating them. The CDR3 contains 15 residues. From germline, CDR1 is SGHTA and CDR2 FQGNSA. The CDR3 sequence is CASSSGHYEDYGYTF. The CDR3 DNA reads as TGTGCCAGCAGCTCTGGACACTATGAGGACTATGGCTACACCTTC.

This clonotype was seen many times. This sequence joins TRBV20-1 and TRBJ1-4; 8 nucleotides line up with TRBD1. The CDR3 is made up of 13 amino acids. In germline, CDR1 is DFQATT, CDR2 SNEGSKA (reference sequence). After removal of 7 bases from V and 8 bases from J, the junction contained 9 bases not matched to a gene. DNA of the CDR3: TGCAGTGTCCCGGACAGGGCGGGAGAAAAACTGTTTTTT. It specifies CSVPDRAGEKLFF.

This clonotype has a count of ten or more. J is TRBJ1-2 and V is TRBV20-1, with a weak D call TRBD1 (5 bases). Trimming took off 4 bases at V and 1 base at J, with 13 bases between the two ends. The germline V gene has CDR1 DFQATT and CDR2 SNEGSKA (reference sequence). The CDR3 is 14 amino acids. CDR3 nucleotides: TGCAGTGCTATCGGCGGGGGGATTAACTATGGCTACACCTTC. Encoded protein: CSAIGGGINYGYTF.

Only a few counts were recorded for this clonotype. V gene TRBV28 combines with J gene TRBJ1-6; 7 nucleotides line up with TRBD1. The length of the CDR3 is 14 residues. CDR1 and CDR2 (germline): MDHEN, SYDVKM. J gave up 8 bases and V 4 bases, and 5 bases lay outside the gene matches. The CDR3 region is CASSSPGQYSPLHF. Written as DNA, the CDR3 is TGTGCCAGCAGTTCTCCGGGACAGTATTCACCCCTCCACTTT.

This clonotype was recorded many times. V is TRBV20-1 and J is TRBJ2-7; TRBD1 is a possible D gene (7 bases). V dropped 4 bases and J dropped 12 bases, with 22 bases sitting between them. The germline V gene encodes CDR1 DFQATT and CDR2 SNEGSKA (reference sequence). The CDR3 is 13 residues long. The CDR3 loop is CSAMEGALNYRYF. CDR3 bases: TGCAGTGCTATGGAGGGGGCCCTCAATTATAGGTACTTC.

The chain uses TRBV20-1 and TRBJ2-5, with 7 bases matching TRBD1. The ends lost 3 bases at V and 1 base at J; junction bases unmatched: 5. The CDR3 loop spans 14 amino acids. Germline assignment: CDR1 DFQATT and CDR2 SNEGSKA (reference sequence). Written as DNA, the CDR3 is TGCAGTGCTAGCCCAGGGGGTACCCAAGAGACCCAGTACTTC. As protein: CSASPGGTQETQYF.

This clonotype was seen a single time. A much larger clone differs from this one at a single base, so this may be a read error. The chain recombines TRBV12-3 or TRBV12-4 with TRBJ2-3, with D hard to call. With the DNA end fitting TRBJ1-5 better, the J assignment may be wrong. The CDR3 has 15 amino acids. The CDR3 sequence: CASSPGRSSTDTQHF. The CDR3 coding sequence is TGTGCCAGCAGTCCCGGCCGATCTAGCACAGATACGCAGCATTTT.

This clonotype was recorded many times. V and J are TRBV7-6 and TRBJ2-3; either TRBD1 or TRBD2 may supply D (5 bases each). The CDR3 is 16 amino acids. Trimming took 1 base from V and 3 from J, leaving 14 bases between them. Germline CDR1 and CDR2: SGHVS and FNYEAQ. The CDR3 sequence: CASSLDRDGPTDTQYF. The CDR3 DNA reads as TGTGCCAGCAGCTTAGACCGGGACGGTCCTACAGATACGCAGTATTTT.

V usage is TRBV7-3 and J usage is TRBJ2-1, with D uncertain. Trimming shortened V by 0 bases and J by 0 bases, and 9 bases separated the two germline ends. This CDR3 is 16 amino acids long. Germline V gives CDR1 SGHTA, CDR2 FQGTGA. The CDR3 DNA reads TGTGCCAGCAGCTTAACCCCGACCAGCTCCTACAATGAGCAGTTCTTC. Its translation: CASSLTPTSSYNEQFF.

About this clonotype: Being one base from a much bigger clone, this may be a read error. The genes are TRBV20-1 and TRBJ2-3; 8 bases align to TRBD2. With 1 base clipped from V and 3 bases from J, the junction kept 6 bases outside the gene matches. There are 15 residues in the CDR3. Germline values: CDR1 DFQATT, CDR2 SNEGSKA (reference sequence). The chain's CDR3 is CSARVERGKTDTQYF. CDR3 nucleotide sequence: TGCAGTGCTAGAGTTGAGCGGGGGAAGACAGATACGCAGTATTTT.

This clonotype turned up a few times. The chain recombines TRBV15 with TRBJ2-5; D ambiguous. The length of the CDR3 is 12 residues. In germline, CDR1 is LNHNV, CDR2 YYDKDF (reference sequence). The V end was cut by 3 bases, the J end by 5 bases, with 7 bases between. CDR3 in DNA: TGTGCCACCAGCAGGCAAGTGGAGACCCAGTACTTC. Its protein product is CATSRQVETQYF.

The chain combines TRBV2 with TRBJ2-1, with a weak D call TRBD1 (7 bases). Germline V gene sequence: CDR1 SNHLY, CDR2 FYNNEI. This CDR3 has 11 residues. The CDR3 loop is CGSQGRYEQFF. The CDR3 DNA is TGTGGCTCACAGGGGAGGTATGAGCAGTTCTTC. The full variable domain, its missing parts supplied by reference TRBV2 and TRBJ2-1, is EPEVTQTPSHQVTQMGQEVILRCVPISNHLYFYWYRQILGQKVEFLVSFYNNEISEKSEIFDDQFSVERPDGSNFTLKIRSTKLEDSAMYFCGSQGRYEQFFGPGTRLTVL.

This clonotype was counted a few times. This rearrangement joins TRBV13 to TRBJ2-3; TRBD2 matches at 7 bases. Germline assignment: CDR1 PRHDT and CDR2 FYEKMQ (reference sequence). There are 16 residues in the CDR3. V shed 2 bases and J 4 bases; nucleotides not matched to a gene: 9. CDR3 sequence reads: CASSLRSSGGSDTQYF. The CDR3 DNA reads as TGTGCCAGCAGCTTACGGTCATCGGGGGGTTCAGATACGCAGTATTTT.

The chain carries TRBV6-1 and TRBJ1-5; D is undetermined. Trimming removed 5 bases from V and 7 bases from J, with 18 bases in between. The CDR3 extends over 15 amino acids. Germline CDR1 MNHNS, CDR2 SASEGT. The CDR3 region is CASSPTMTSPQPQHF. Written as DNA, the CDR3 is TGTGCCAGCAGTCCCACAATGACTTCCCCCCAGCCCCAGCATTTT.

This clonotype has a count of ten or more. V usage is TRBV27 and J usage is TRBJ1-4, with D hard to call. V was clipped by 2 bases and J by 5 bases, with 12 bases between them. The CDR3 is 15 amino acids. CDR1 and CDR2 (germline): MNHEY, SMNVEV (reference sequence). CDR3 in amino acids: CASSLTGQSNEKLFF. The CDR3 DNA sequence: TGTGCCAGCAGTTTAACCGGTCAATCAAATGAAAAACTGTTTTTT.

This clonotype was seen only a few times. The rearrangement links TRBV5-1 to TRBJ2-5; 12 bases are a match to TRBD2. This CDR3 is built from 16 residues. The trim removed 0 bases at V and 5 bases at J, leaving 5 bases unmatched. CDR1 is SGHRS, CDR2 YFSETQ, per germline. Here the CDR3 DNA reads TGCGCCAGCAGCTTGGGACTAGCGGGGGCGACGGAGACCCAGTACTTC. This translates into CASSLGLAGATETQYF.

Many counts were recorded for this clonotype. The chain uses TRBV29-1 and TRBJ2-4; D gene uncertain. The CDR3 contains 13 residues. V was pared by 1 base and J by 6 bases, with 10 bases between. The germline V gene encodes CDR1 SQVTM and CDR2 ANQGSEA. In DNA, the CDR3 is TGCAGCGTTGAAGCCGTATCCTCAAACATTCAGTACTTC. Its protein product is CSVEAVSSNIQYF.

The rearrangement joins TRBV20-1 to TRBJ2-6; 8 bases fit TRBD2. Germline V gene lookup returns CDR1 DFQATT and CDR2 SNEGSKA (reference sequence). The CDR3 length is 18 residues. V was pared by 0 bases and J by 4 bases, with 11 bases of the junction left unmatched. The CDR3 DNA follows: TGCAGTGCTAGAGATCAGGGCGGGGGGCCATCCGGGGCCAACGTCCTGACTTTC. It codes for CSARDQGGGPSGANVLTF.

This clonotype has just a few counts. The chain carries TRBV12-3 or TRBV12-4 and TRBJ2-1; unclear D gene. CDR3 length: 13 residues. Between the trimmed V and J ends, which lost 6 bases and 5 bases, there was a span of 11 bases. The CDR3 loop is CASSPHPHNEQFF. Here the CDR3 DNA reads TGTGCCAGCAGCCCCCACCCTCACAATGAGCAGTTCTTC.

This clonotype appeared many times. V and J are TRBV20-1 and TRBJ1-5, with TRBD1 matching 7 bases. The germline CDR1 and CDR2 sequences are DFQATT and SNEGSKA (reference sequence). CDR3 length: 15 residues. V was pared by 1 base and J by 3 bases, with 6 bases of the junction left unmatched. The CDR3 nucleotides are TGCAGTGCTAGAGTCCCAGGGGGTCCCAATCAGCCCCAGCATTTT. Translated, it gives CSARVPGGPNQPQHF.

On this clonotype: Possible read error: a much larger clone is one base away. The chain employs TRBV28 and TRBJ1-1; no reliable D call. Germline V gene sequence: CDR1 MDHEN, CDR2 SYDVKM. The CDR3 is 12 residues long. Trimming removed 4 bases from V and 1 base from J, with 4 bases in between. The CDR3 region has the DNA TGTGCCAGCAGTTCTCAGAACACTGAAGCTTTCTTT. Its protein is CASSSQNTEAFF. The complete variable domain, with remaining parts taken from reference TRBV28 and TRBJ1-1, reads DVKVTQSSRYLVKRTGEKVFLECVQDMDHENMFWYRQDPGLGLRLIYFSYDVKMKEKGDIPEGYSVSREKKERFSLILESASTNQTSMYLCASSSQNTEAFFGQGTRLTVV.

The rearrangement joins TRBV21-1 to TRBJ2-7. TRBV21-1 has pseudogene status. The CDR3 length is 10 residues. CDR3 DNA: TGTGCCAGAGGATTCTACGAGCAGTACGTC. It specifies CARGFYEQYV.

This clonotype appeared many times. The chain couples TRBV20-1 to TRBJ1-2; D gene unclear. V was clipped by 4 bases and J by 8 bases, with 17 bases between them. The germline CDR1 and CDR2 sequences are DFQATT and SNEGSKA (reference sequence). This CDR3 has 13 residues. CDR3 DNA sequence: TGCAGTGCTATCCCCCCGGGGTTGGGAGGCTACACCTTC. It yields the protein CSAIPPGLGGYTF.

This clonotype showed up just a few times. J is TRBJ1-6 and V is TRBV5-1, with a tentative D call TRBD1 (5 bases). V shed 2 bases and J shed 5 bases, with 8 bases lying between them. Germline V gene sequence: CDR1 SGHRS, CDR2 YFSETQ. CDR3 length: 14 residues. The CDR3 spells CASSFGRDNSPLHF. The CDR3 coding sequence is TGCGCCAGCAGCTTCGGCAGGGATAATTCACCCCTCCACTTT. The full variable domain, rest sourced from reference TRBV5-1 and TRBJ1-6, is KAGVTQTPRYLIKTRGQQVTLSCSPISGHRSVSWYQQTPGQGLQFLFEYFSETQRNKGNFPGRFSGRQFSNSRSEMNVSTLELGDSALYLCASSFGRDNSPLHFGNGTRLTVT.

This clonotype was detected a few times. This sequence joins TRBV4-1 and TRBJ2-7; 9 bases are a match to TRBD1. The CDR3 is 13 residues long. The trim removed 6 bases at V and 5 bases at J, leaving 5 bases unmatched. From germline, CDR1 is MGHRA and CDR2 YSYEKL. CDR3 in DNA: TGCGCCAGCAGTCTTCGGACAGGGGACGAGCAGTACGTC. Encoded protein: CASSLRTGDEQYV.

The chain carries TRBV4-1 and TRBJ1-5; D is ambiguous. This CDR3 is 13 amino acids long. V was pared by 3 bases and J by 2 bases, with 5 bases between. CDR1 and CDR2 from the germline V gene are MGHRA and YSYEKL. CDR3 in amino acids: CASSHTGNQPQHF. In DNA, the CDR3 is TGCGCCAGCAGCCACACGGGCAATCAGCCCCAGCATTTT.

This sequence joins TRBV4-2 and TRBJ2-1; 13 nucleotides align to TRBD2. The CDR3 runs to 19 residues. CDR1 and CDR2 from the germline V gene are LGHNA and YNFKEQ. The V and J ends lost 0 bases and 8 bases, in that order; junction bases with no gene match: 13. CDR3 nucleotides: TGTGCCAGCAGCCAAGAAGCTCCTTTACTAGCGGGGGGGCAGGATGAGCAGTTCTTC. Translation: CASSQEAPLLAGGQDEQFF.

About this clonotype: A much larger clone sits a single nucleotide away, making a read error possible. The chain employs TRBV20-1 and TRBJ1-1; D remains ambiguous. Germline CDR1 DFQATT, CDR2 SNEGSKA (reference sequence). The CDR3 is made up of 12 amino acids. The DNA of the CDR3 is TGCCGTGCGCCGGATGGGAGCACTGAAGCTTTCTTT. Translated, it gives CRAPDGSTEAFF.